These 8 T cell receptor beta chains share one sample of origin, sequenced in a study of T cells in Graves' hyperthyroidism and ophthalmopathy (dated by TCRdb to the late 2010s). The library was built by means of multiplex PCR. The sequencer was an Illumina HiSeq 2000. The TCR beta CDR3 regions were amplified from the RNA transcripts. The first round of RT-PCR for the TCR CDR3 was performed with the HTBI primer set and the Qiagen OneStep RT-PCR kit. In-frame beta chains were kept once TCRdb had trimmed the public reads at Q25 with fastp and called clones with MiXCR. Each entry is one CDR3 protein sequence, shown with its most common DNA and genes. The sample includes hundreds of thousands of distinct CDR3 sequences, with about 20% observed a single time. The top ten constitute roughly 60% of the sample. Sequencing used blood. The receptors here all came from a man under 40 with Graves' ophthalmopathy.

This clonotype was seen ten or more times. The genes are TRBV6-5 and TRBJ2-5, with D unclear. Trimming removed 2 bases at V and 1 base at J, with 5 bases between. The CDR3 runs 13 residues. Germline V gene data show CDR1 as MNHEY and CDR2 as SVGAGI. This chain's CDR3 is CASSYGIQETQYF. CDR3 DNA: TGTGCCAGCAGTTACGGGATCCAAGAGACCCAGTACTTC.

This clonotype was seen a handful of times. This chain connects TRBV27 to TRBJ2-7; TRBD1 matches 7 bases. V shed 5 bases, J shed 0 bases, and the junction held 7 bases outside the gene matches. Germline CDR1 is MNHEY and CDR2 is SMNVEV (reference sequence). The CDR3 extends over 15 amino acids. Written as DNA, the CDR3 is TGTGCCAGCAGTCGTACAGGGGTTAACTCCTACGAGCAGTACTTC. Translating it yields CASSRTGVNSYEQYF.

V and J are TRBV5-1 and TRBJ2-2; 8 bases align to TRBD1. The germline gives CDR1 SGHRS, CDR2 YFSETQ. The CDR3 spans 16 residues. The V gene end was trimmed by 3 bases and the J gene end by 7 bases; junction bases not matched to a gene: 11. CDR3 in DNA: TGCGCCAGCAGCTCCAATCCGGGACAGGTGAACGGGGAGCTGTTTTTT. Translating gives CASSSNPGQVNGELFF.

This clonotype was recorded at least ten times. J is TRBJ2-2 and V is TRBV3-1; D unclear. Per the germline V gene, CDR1 is LGHDT and CDR2 is YNNKEL (reference sequence). The V gene lost 3 bases and the J gene lost 0 bases, with 11 bases spanning the gap. The CDR3 is 16 residues long. The CDR3 sequence is CASSQTRLPNTGELFF. CDR3 coding DNA: TGTGCCAGCAGCCAGACACGTCTTCCGAACACCGGGGAGCTGTTTTTT.

This clonotype was observed a handful of times. The genes are TRBV5-1 and TRBJ1-6, with 8 bases lining up with TRBD1. V shed 2 bases, J shed 9 bases, and the junction held 4 bases outside the gene matches. CDR1 is SGHRS and CDR2 is YFSETQ in the germline V gene. This CDR3 has 14 residues. DNA for the CDR3: TGCGCCAGCAGCTTAGGACAGGGTGGTTCACCCCTCCACTTT. Protein product: CASSLGQGGSPLHF.

This clonotype appeared many times. This chain connects TRBV7-9 to TRBJ1-5; no firm D call. CDR1 and CDR2 from the germline V gene are SEHNR and FQNEAQ (reference sequence). This CDR3 is 14 amino acids long. The V end was cut by 4 bases, the J end by 0 bases, with 7 bases between. CDR3 nucleotide sequence: TGTGCCAGCAGCTCGAGGTATAGCAATCAGCCCCAGCATTTT. It translates to CASSSRYSNQPQHF. The variable domain in full, completed from reference TRBV7-9 and TRBJ1-5, reads DTGVSQNPRHKITKRGQNVTFRCDPISEHNRLYWYRQTLGQGPEFLTYFQNEAQLEKSRLLSDRFSAERPKGSFSTLEIQRTEQGDSAMYLCASSSRYSNQPQHFGDGTRLSIL.

Ten or more counts support this clonotype. V usage is TRBV6-2 or TRBV6-3 and J usage is TRBJ2-5, with a weak D call TRBD1 (5 bases). Between the trimmed V and J ends, which lost 4 bases and 2 bases, there was a span of 11 bases. Germline loops: CDR1 MNHEY, CDR2 SVGEGT. The CDR3 totals 14 residues. This chain's CDR3 is CASSSDSRQETQYF. CDR3 coding DNA: TGTGCCAGCAGTTCCGACAGTAGACAAGAGACCCAGTACTTC.

In regard to this clonotype: This may stem from a read error, because a much larger clone lies one nucleotide away. The rearrangement uses TRBV6-5 and TRBJ1-6; D is possibly TRBD1 (5 bases). The length of the CDR3 is 12 residues. Germline CDR1 is MNHEY and CDR2 is SVGAGI. In DNA, the CDR3 is TGTGCCAGCAGTTACAGGGGCGGACCCCCCCACTTT. Amino acid sequence: CASSYRGGPPHF.